The 22 T cell receptor beta chains below come from one sample, sequenced in a study of shared clonotypes between healthy human individuals. This table comes from immunoSEQ multiplex PCR, and its TCRdb copy is limited to in-frame clones, with some not included. The profile shows over 300,000 clones, around 90% of them singletons. Sequences were obtained from memory CD8+ T cells sorted from blood. Stated subset: CD45RO+ cells pooled with CCR7-negative TemRA cells. Every receptor here comes from a man in his late teens or twenties in good health.

The chain recombines TRBV7-6 with TRBJ1-1; D is perhaps TRBD1 (5 bases). The CDR3 totals 12 residues. V was pared by 4 bases and J by 8 bases, with 11 bases between. Germline loops: CDR1 SGHVS, CDR2 FNYEAQ. CDR3 coding DNA: TGTGCCAGCAGCTACCCGGGACTGGAAGCTTTCTTT. Translation: CASSYPGLEAFF.

The chain is built from TRBV7-3 and TRBJ2-2, with D perhaps TRBD2 (6 bases). The CDR3 totals 15 residues. V lost 5 bases to trimming and J lost 4 bases, with 14 bases between them. Germline V lookup: CDR1 SGHTA, CDR2 FQGTGA. The CDR3 region has the DNA TGTGCCAGCAGCCTAGATGCGGGGAGCACCGGGGAGCTGTTTTTT. It translates to CASSLDAGSTGELFF. The whole variable domain, filled in from reference TRBV7-3 and TRBJ2-2, reads GAGVSQTPSNKVTEKGKYVELRCDPISGHTALYWYRQSLGQGPEFLIYFQGTGAADDSGLPNDRFFAVRPEGSVSTLKIQRTERGDSAVYLCASSLDAGSTGELFFGEGSRLTVL.

V usage is TRBV28 and J usage is TRBJ1-1; TRBD1 agrees at 9 bases. V lost 4 bases and J lost 0; bases outside the gene matches: 12. CDR1 and CDR2 from the germline V gene are MDHEN and SYDVKM. The CDR3 consists of 18 residues. Written as DNA, the CDR3 is TGTGCCAGCAGTTCCTTGGGACAGGGAGTCATCTTGAACACTGAAGCTTTCTTT. Its protein product is CASSSLGQGVILNTEAFF.

This sequence joins TRBV18 and TRBJ1-2; TRBD1 is a possible D gene (5 bases). The CDR3 runs to 15 residues. Trimming pared 5 bases from V and 4 bases from J, leaving 17 bases between. Germline CDR1 is KGHSH and CDR2 is LQKENI. The DNA of the CDR3 is TGTGCCAGCTCATTTTCAGGGTTACCGGGCTATGGCTACACCTTC. Protein sequence: CASSFSGLPGYGYTF.

The chain is built from TRBV5-4 and TRBJ2-3; D may match TRBD1 or TRBD2 (6 bases each). This CDR3 comprises 15 residues. V gave up 4 bases and J gave up 4 bases, with 16 bases separating them. In germline, CDR1 is SGHNT, CDR2 YYREEE (reference sequence). CDR3 residues: CASSPVRGHPDTQYF. CDR3 DNA sequence: TGTGCCAGCAGCCCCGTACGGGGGCATCCAGATACGCAGTATTTT. The full variable domain, completed using reference TRBV5-4 and TRBJ2-3, is ETGVTQSPTHLIKTRGQQVTLRCSSQSGHNTVSWYQQALGQGPQFIFQYYREEENGRGNFPPRFSGLQFPNYSSELNVNALELDDSALYLCASSPVRGHPDTQYFGPGTRLTVL.

This chain joins TRBV5-1 and TRBJ1-4; D is perhaps TRBD1 (5 bases). CDR1 SGHRS and CDR2 YFSETQ come from the germline V gene. Trimming took off 3 bases at V and 3 bases at J, with 12 bases between the two ends. The CDR3 totals 15 residues. The CDR3 DNA reads TGCGCCAGCAGCTCGCTGGGGGTGGCTAATGAAAAACTGTTTTTT. Protein: CASSSLGVANEKLFF. Filled out from reference TRBV5-1 and TRBJ1-4, the complete variable domain reads KAGVTQTPRYLIKTRGQQVTLSCSPISGHRSVSWYQQTPGQGLQFLFEYFSETQRNKGNFPGRFSGRQFSNSRSEMNVSTLELGDSALYLCASSSLGVANEKLFFGSGTQLSVL.

The V call is TRBV7-2, the J call TRBJ2-7; D not resolved. Germline CDR1 is SGHTA and CDR2 is FQGNSA. This CDR3 has 15 residues. The V and J ends lost 0 bases and 6 bases respectively, with 15 bases between them. The CDR3: CASSLALAAWSEQYF. The CDR3 coding sequence is TGTGCCAGCAGCTTAGCGCTGGCCGCTTGGAGCGAGCAGTACTTC. The variable domain in full, with the rest retrieved from reference TRBV7-2 and TRBJ2-7, is GAGVSQSPSNKVTEKGKDVELRCDPISGHTALYWYRQSLGQGLEFLIYFQGNSAPDKSGLPSDRFSAERTGGSVSTLTIQRTQQEDSAVYLCASSLALAAWSEQYFGPGTRLTVT.

This clone was found once. The V and J genes are TRBV18 and TRBJ2-7; a weak D match, TRBD2 (6 bases). Trimming stripped 5 bases from V and 3 bases from J, with 23 bases between. Germline V gives CDR1 KGHSH, CDR2 LQKENI. The CDR3 loop spans 17 amino acids. CDR3 bases: TGTGCCAGCTCATCCATACTTCCCTGGGGGGAAGGCTACGAGCAGTACTTC. Its translation is CASSSILPWGEGYEQYF.

The chain carries TRBV7-9 and TRBJ1-5; 7 nucleotides line up with TRBD1. Germline lookup yields CDR1 SEHNR and CDR2 FQNEAQ (reference sequence). J was trimmed by 6 bases and V by 3 bases; bases with no gene match: 8. This CDR3 is built from 15 residues. CDR3 coding DNA: TGTGCCAGCAGCTTGGGGCCAGGGGGTGGTCAGCCCCAGCATTTT. It specifies CASSLGPGGGQPQHF.

The genes are TRBV6-6 and TRBJ1-2; D uncertain. CDR3 size: 12 residues. The V gene's germline CDR1 is MNHNY and CDR2 SVGAGI (reference sequence). V shed 7 bases and J shed 2 bases, with 8 bases lying between them. CDR3 amino acids: CASTPNNYGYTF. DNA for the CDR3: TGTGCCAGCACTCCAAACAACTATGGCTACACCTTC.

The chain recombines TRBV7-9 with TRBJ2-5; D unclear. The CDR3 has 13 amino acids. Trimming pared 1 base from V and 1 base from J, leaving 4 bases between. Germline lookup yields CDR1 SEHNR and CDR2 FQNEAQ (reference sequence). The CDR3 is CASSLGLQETQYF. CDR3 nucleotide sequence: TGTGCCAGCAGCTTAGGACTCCAAGAGACCCAGTACTTC.

This chain connects TRBV7-2 to TRBJ2-7, with TRBD2 matching 15 bases. Germline V lookup: CDR1 SGHTA, CDR2 FQGNSA. The CDR3 sequence is 16 residues long. The V segment lost 4 bases and the J segment 3 bases; nucleotides outside the gene matches: 4. Written as DNA, the CDR3 is TGTGCCAGCAGCTCAAGGACTAGCGGGGGGGACTACGAGCAGTACTTC. It encodes CASSSRTSGGDYEQYF.

The gene calls are TRBV5-1 and TRBJ2-7; D may correspond to TRBD1 or TRBD2 (5 bases each). There are 14 residues in the CDR3. Deletions cut 1 base from V and 4 bases from J, with 12 bases between. CDR1 and CDR2 (germline): SGHRS, YFSETQ. Here the CDR3 DNA reads TGCGCCAGCAGCTTGTCAGGGACGAATTACGAGCAGTACTTC. It specifies CASSLSGTNYEQYF.

V usage is TRBV27 and J usage is TRBJ1-5; D is perhaps TRBD1 (6 bases). The V and J ends lost 0 bases and 4 bases respectively, with 7 bases between them. This CDR3 has 14 amino acids. Germline lookup yields CDR1 MNHEY and CDR2 SMNVEV (reference sequence). The DNA of the CDR3 is TGTGCCAGCAGTTTATCGAGGGGGAATCAGCCCCAGCATTTT. Protein: CASSLSRGNQPQHF.

CDR3 sequence (DNA): TGTGCCAGCAGTTACGGGATAGGGGACAATGAGCAGTTCTTC. It codes for CASSYGIGDNEQFF. V usage is TRBV6-5 and J usage is TRBJ2-1, with D tentatively TRBD1 (5 bases). CDR1 MNHEY and CDR2 SVGAGI come from the germline V gene. The CDR3 contains 14 residues. The V end was cut by 2 bases, the J end by 5 bases, with 10 bases between.

The chain has TRBV10-2 and TRBJ2-2, with D possibly being TRBD1 (6 bases). The V and J ends lost 3 bases and 1 base respectively, with 12 bases between them. The CDR3 totals 16 residues. The V gene's germline CDR1 is WSHSY and CDR2 SAAADI. CDR3 in DNA: TGCGCCAGCAGTGACACAGGGTTTAGGAACACCGGGGAGCTGTTTTTT. Protein: CASSDTGFRNTGELFF.

This chain uses TRBV2 with TRBJ2-1; D unclear. Trimming cost V 11 bases and J 5 bases, with 16 bases left between them. The CDR3 runs to 13 residues. Germline V gene sequence: CDR1 SNHLY, CDR2 FYNNEI. This chain's CDR3 is CAFETHHDNEQFF. CDR3 bases: TGTGCCTTCGAGACCCACCACGACAATGAGCAGTTCTTC.

The chain links TRBV9 to TRBJ1-6; no firm D call. With 0 bases removed from V and 6 bases from J, the gap between germline ends came to 7 bases. This CDR3 has 14 residues. Germline CDR1 SGDLS, CDR2 YYNGEE. In DNA form, the CDR3 reads TGTGCCAGCAGCGTAGGCCAACTTAATTCACCCCTCCACTTT. Translating gives CASSVGQLNSPLHF.

The chain carries TRBV13 and TRBJ2-1, with TRBD2 identical over 12 bases. CDR3 length: 15 residues. V was pared by 4 bases and J by 3 bases, with 1 base of the junction left unmatched. Germline CDR1 reads PRHDT; CDR2 reads FYEKMQ (reference sequence). The CDR3 spells CASSWTSGVYNEQFF. CDR3 DNA sequence: TGTGCCAGCAGCTGGACTAGCGGGGTCTACAATGAGCAGTTCTTC.

The chain is built from TRBV6-5 and TRBJ1-4, with 8 bases lining up with TRBD1. The CDR3 loop spans 15 amino acids. The germline CDR1 and CDR2 sequences are MNHEY and SVGAGI. Trimming at V came to 4 bases and at J to 12 bases, leaving 13 bases not matched to a gene. The DNA of the CDR3 is TGTGCCAGCAGTTGGGGACAGGACTCGAGATGGGAACTGTTTTTT. Its translation: CASSWGQDSRWELFF.

In the case of this clone: The sample carries other DNA sequences with the same CDR3. This chain connects TRBV6-1 to TRBJ1-4; D remains ambiguous. CDR1 MNHNS and CDR2 SASEGT come from the germline V gene. The ends were cut back, 7 bases at V and 8 bases at J, with 14 bases in the middle. This CDR3 is built from 13 residues. The CDR3 region has the DNA TGTGCCAGCATCACGGGTGGGAACGAAAAACTGTTTTTT. Translating gives CASITGGNEKLFF.

V is TRBV7-6 and J is TRBJ2-2; possible D gene TRBD2, 6 bases. The CDR3 extends over 16 amino acids. Trimming removed 6 bases from V and 4 bases from J, with 18 bases in between. Germline CDR1 reads SGHVS; CDR2 reads FNYEAQ. The CDR3 DNA sequence: TGTGCCAGCAGTATCATTTCGGGAGACAGCACCGGGGAGCTGTTTTTT. This encodes CASSIISGDSTGELFF.